Listed below are T cell receptor beta chains from one sample, sequenced in a study of vaccination and CD4 T cells after COVID-19. Their antigen targets remain unknown. MiXCR, applied by TCRdb to the PCR reads, yields one record per CDR3 protein. The sample has around 19,000 distinct CDR3 sequences, around a third seen once; the top ten hold 2.6%. Sample: CD4+ T cells from blood, cultured in vitro, taken about 7 months after SARS-CoV-2 vaccination. The receptors originated from a human donor who had recovered from COVID-19. The CDR3 runs from the conserved cysteine through the conserved F or W. Rows give clone size only sometimes, using once, few, many, or a class for an expanded clone.

clone_size cdr3_length j_call v_call cdr3_aa
. 17 TRBJ2-6 TRBV7-3 CASSSEGSSSGANVLTF
. 13 TRBJ2-7 TRBV7-2 CASSLEPSRQQYF
few 15 TRBJ2-1 TRBV7-2 CASTQFGGVNNEQFF
. 15 TRBJ2-5 TRBV5-1 CASSDSPGSQETQYF
few 18 TRBJ1-5 TRBV6-1 CASSPGIVKTRRYQPQHF
. 14 TRBJ2-7 TRBV6-1 CASSPSGGAREQYF
. 13 TRBJ1-1 TRBV2 CASSATGGDEAFF
. 15 TRBJ2-7 TRBV20-1 CSAREGTSGKYEQYF
. 15 TRBJ2-5 TRBV6-1 CASSGRQGWDETQYF
few 13 TRBJ1-5 TRBV20-1 CSARSTGNQPQHF
. 16 TRBJ2-1 TRBV5-8 CASSQMSGGLYNEQFF
. 15 TRBJ2-7 TRBV6-1 CASSLRPWRDYEQYF
. 15 TRBJ2-1 TRBV6-1 CASSLDRDVFNEQFF
. 14 TRBJ2-1 TRBV5-5 CASSLSLVRGEQFF
. 15 TRBJ2-7 TRBV20-1 CSARDPAGYSHEQYF
. 14 TRBJ1-2 TRBV2 CASIRRQAKDGYTF
. 15 TRBJ2-1 TRBV7-2 CASSLGPGSYNEQFF
few 12 TRBJ2-5 TRBV23-1 CASSQEGKTQYF
once 14 TRBJ2-7 TRBV6-1 CASSDWQSSYEQYF